One and the same sample provided the 16 T cell receptor beta chains below, sequenced in a study of T cell changes during pregnancy in multiple sclerosis. Using immunoSEQ multiplex PCR, the repertoire was profiled, and TCRdb retains in-frame clones only, with some absent. This table has tens of thousands of clones, 90% appearing once. The sample consisted of peripheral blood, taken in the first trimester of pregnancy. The receptors stem from a female donor in good health, enrolled as a control in a pregnancy study.

The V gene is TRBV2, the J gene TRBJ2-7, with 8 bases lining up with TRBD2. Germline lookup yields CDR1 SNHLY and CDR2 FYNNEI. The J segment lost 6 bases and the V segment lost 5 bases, leaving 12 bases of the junction unmatched. The CDR3 extends over 15 amino acids. As DNA, the CDR3 is TGTGCCAGCAGTACCCGGGAGGGAGGTAGCGGCGAGCAGTACTTC. Its translation is CASSTREGGSGEQYF. The entire variable domain, with the rest obtained from reference TRBV2 and TRBJ2-7, is as follows: EPEVTQTPSHQVTQMGQEVILRCVPISNHLYFYWYRQILGQKVEFLVSFYNNEISEKSEIFDDQFSVERPDGSNFTLKIRSTKLEDSAMYFCASSTREGGSGEQYFGPGTRLTVT.

This chain links TRBV5-1 with TRBJ2-7; 9 nucleotides align to TRBD1. This CDR3 spans 14 amino acids. V gave up 3 bases and J gave up 2 bases; unmatched junction bases: 3. Per germline, CDR1 SGHRS and CDR2 YFSETQ. The CDR3: CASSSRDRAYEQYF. DNA for the CDR3: TGCGCCAGCAGCTCCCGGGACAGGGCCTACGAGCAGTACTTC. Combining the CDR3 with reference TRBV5-1 and TRBJ2-7 gives the whole variable domain KAGVTQTPRYLIKTRGQQVTLSCSPISGHRSVSWYQQTPGQGLQFLFEYFSETQRNKGNFPGRFSGRQFSNSRSEMNVSTLELGDSALYLCASSSRDRAYEQYFGPGTRLTVT.

The V gene is TRBV9, the J gene TRBJ1-1, with 10 bases matching TRBD1. V gave up 4 bases and J gave up 4 bases; unmatched junction bases: 10. CDR3 size: 16 residues. From germline, CDR1 is SGDLS and CDR2 YYNGEE. The CDR3 region is CASSPRQGALGTEAFF. DNA of the CDR3: TGTGCCAGCAGCCCCCGACAGGGGGCGTTGGGCACTGAAGCTTTCTTT.

This clone was observed once. This rearrangement joins TRBV19 to TRBJ1-1; 7 nucleotides match TRBD1. Germline CDR1 reads LNHDA; CDR2 reads SQIVND (reference sequence). V lost 5 bases to trimming and J lost 0 bases; unmatched junction nucleotides: 12. The CDR3 sequence is 17 residues long. The CDR3, as DNA: TGTGCCAGTAGTCTTGGGACAGCTACTTCACTGAACACTGAAGCTTTCTTT. Residues: CASSLGTATSLNTEAFF.

The sample holds one count of this clone. This chain joins TRBV2 and TRBJ2-1; 9 bases map to TRBD1. Germline CDR1 and CDR2: SNHLY and FYNNEI. The CDR3 is 15 residues long. CDR3 sequence: CASGGQGIRIGEQFF. Here the CDR3 DNA reads TGTGCTAGTGGGGGACAGGGTATTAGGATCGGTGAGCAGTTCTTC.

The chain combines TRBV18 with TRBJ1-4; 8 bases match TRBD1. The V gene end was trimmed by 2 bases and the J gene end by 8 bases; junction bases not matched to a gene: 10. The germline CDR1 and CDR2 sequences are KGHSH and LQKENI. CDR3 length: 16 amino acids. CDR3 nucleotides: TGTGCCAGCTCACCAGCCGTGGGGACAGGAGGAGAAAAACTGTTTTTT. Protein: CASSPAVGTGGEKLFF. Full variable domain (outside the CDR3, taken from reference TRBV18 and TRBJ1-4): NAGVMQNPRHLVRRRGQEARLRCSPMKGHSHVYWYRQLPEEGLKFMVYLQKENIIDESGMPKERFSAEFPKEGPSILRIQQVVRGDSAAYFCASSPAVGTGGEKLFFGSGTQLSVL.

The V and J genes are TRBV5-1 and TRBJ2-1; D is undetermined. The ends were cut back, 0 bases at V and 6 bases at J, with 13 bases in the middle. Germline V lookup: CDR1 SGHRS, CDR2 YFSETQ. The CDR3 length is 15 residues. CDR3 in DNA: TGCGCCAGCAGCTTGGCCGTCGGTCCTATCAATGAGCAGTTCTTC. Translating it yields CASSLAVGPINEQFF.

For this clone: Relative to the germline gene, one junction end is altered; a read error may explain this. The rearrangement uses TRBV7-9 and TRBJ2-7, with D maybe TRBD1 (6 bases). CDR1 SEHNR and CDR2 FQNEAQ come from the germline V gene (reference sequence). CDR3 size: 12 residues. CDR3 sequence reads: CASSDGQPSIHF. The CDR3 DNA is TGTGCCAGCAGCGACGGACAGCCATCAATCCACTTC.

J is TRBJ1-2 and V is TRBV25-1; D is uncertain. The V gene's germline CDR1 is MGHDK and CDR2 SYGVNS. The CDR3 consists of 12 residues. The V end was cut by 8 bases, the J end by 13 bases, with 20 bases between. The CDR3 coding sequence is TGTGCCAGCGCTCCCCCGGGGTTTTTAATCACCTTC. Its protein product is CASAPPGFLITF.

The chain combines TRBV7-9 with TRBJ2-1; 12 positions agree with TRBD2. Trimming cost V 2 bases and J 6 bases; bases outside gene matches: 14. The CDR3 length is 19 residues. The germline V gene has CDR1 SEHNR and CDR2 FQNEAQ (reference sequence). The CDR3 reads CASSLSQGAASGRANEQFF. The CDR3, as DNA: TGTGCCAGCAGCTTATCGCAGGGGGCTGCTAGCGGGAGGGCCAATGAGCAGTTCTTC.

This chain links TRBV11-3 with TRBJ2-1; the match to TRBD2 covers 7 bases. The CDR3 is made up of 14 amino acids. CDR1 and CDR2 from the germline V gene are SGHNT and YENEEA. J lost 4 bases, V lost 5 bases, and 5 bases had no gene match. This CDR3 is CASSPSGTYNEQFF. The CDR3, as DNA: TGTGCCAGCAGCCCCAGCGGGACGTACAATGAGCAGTTCTTC.

The V gene is TRBV5-5, the J gene TRBJ1-2; D gene ambiguous. V gave up 0 bases and J gave up 5 bases, with 8 bases separating them. The CDR3 sequence is 13 residues long. CDR1 is SGHKS and CDR2 is YYEKEE in the germline V gene (reference sequence). The DNA for the CDR3 is TGTGCCAGCAGCTTGGCGGGATATTATGGCTACACCTTC. It specifies CASSLAGYYGYTF.

This chain uses TRBV7-9 with TRBJ2-5; 9 nucleotides line up with TRBD2. The germline CDR1 and CDR2 sequences are SEHNR and FQNEAQ (reference sequence). With 2 bases clipped from V and 5 bases from J, the junction kept 3 bases outside the gene matches. CDR3 size: 14 residues. CDR3 region: CASSLLAGHETQYF. In nucleotides, the CDR3 is TGTGCCAGCAGCTTACTAGCGGGACACGAGACCCAGTACTTC.

The J gene is TRBJ1-1, the V gene TRBV10-3, with D possibly matching TRBD1 (6 bases). Trimming left V 4 bases short and J 1 base short, with 10 bases between. The CDR3 has 14 residues. The V gene's germline CDR1 is ENHRY and CDR2 SYGVKD. CDR3 sequence reads: CAISGQATNTEAFF. In DNA form, the CDR3 reads TGTGCCATCAGTGGACAGGCGACGAACACTGAAGCTTTCTTT.

This clone was observed a handful of times. At one of its ends the junction is not consistent with the germline gene, which may arise from a read error. The CDR3 region is CASSGQALFQHF. DNA for the CDR3: TGTGCCAGCAGCGGACAGGCGCTATTTCAACACTTC. V is TRBV5-6 and J is TRBJ1-2, with TRBD1 matching 7 bases. The CDR3 extends over 12 amino acids. The germline gives CDR1 SGHDT, CDR2 YYEEEE.

CDR3 region: CSVAGTSGLYTYEQYF. The CDR3 nucleotides are TGCAGCGTTGCCGGGACTAGCGGGCTATACACCTACGAGCAGTACTTC. This rearrangement joins TRBV29-1 to TRBJ2-7; the match to TRBD2 covers 12 bases. Per the germline V gene, CDR1 is SQVTM and CDR2 is ANQGSEA. The CDR3 has 16 residues. The junction had 9 bases not matched to a gene; V was cut back by 4 bases and J by 2 bases.